The rows below give T cell receptor beta chains drawn from one sample of a study of blood T cell repertoires in COVID-19. Assay used: immunoSEQ multiplex PCR; TCRdb lists only in-frame clones, some missing. The sample contains 250,000 to 300,000 clones, around 84% of which appear only once. Sequences were obtained from PBMCs or T cells enriched from blood (not recorded which). These receptor sequences come from a man in his thirties or forties with acute COVID-19. The CDR3 runs from the conserved cysteine through the conserved F or W. The order of the fields is clone size, D gene, J gene, V gene, CDR3 length, CDR3 DNA, CDR3 protein. D genes are given only for firm matches. Rows give clone size only sometimes, using once, few, many, or a class for an expanded clone.

clone size: -
D gene: -
J gene: TRBJ1-2
V gene: TRBV28
CDR3 length: 14
CDR3 DNA: TGTGCCAGCACTATCCCGGGACAACTCTATGGCTACACCTTC
CDR3 protein: CASTIPGQLYGYTF

clone size: once
D gene: -
J gene: TRBJ1-5
V gene: TRBV6-2/TRBV6-3
CDR3 length: 17
CDR3 DNA: TGTGCCAGCAGCAACTGGACTCCCAGTTATAGCAATCAGCCCCAGCATTTT
CDR3 protein: CASSNWTPSYSNQPQHF

clone size: -
D gene: TRBD1
J gene: TRBJ1-2
V gene: TRBV29-1
CDR3 length: 13
CDR3 DNA: TGCAGCGTTAAAGAGGACAGGGTCCATGGCTACACCTTC
CDR3 protein: CSVKEDRVHGYTF

clone size: -
D gene: TRBD1
J gene: TRBJ1-2
V gene: TRBV6-5
CDR3 length: 15
CDR3 DNA: TGTGCCAGCAGTACTACGACAGGGACTAACTATGGCTACACCTTC
CDR3 protein: CASSTTTGTNYGYTF

clone size: -
D gene: -
J gene: TRBJ1-2
V gene: TRBV30
CDR3 length: 13
CDR3 DNA: TGTGCCTGGAGTTCGGGGGGCACGCAAGGCTACACCTTC
CDR3 protein: CAWSSGGTQGYTF

clone size: -
D gene: -
J gene: TRBJ1-2
V gene: TRBV21-1
CDR3 length: 15
CDR3 DNA: TGTGCCAGCAGCAAAAAGCTGACAGCTAACTATGGCTACACCTTC
CDR3 protein: CASSKKLTANYGYTF

clone size: few
D gene: -
J gene: TRBJ2-5
V gene: TRBV11-2
CDR3 length: 13
CDR3 DNA: TGTGCCAGCAGCCTACAGGGCCAAGAGACCCAGTACTTC
CDR3 protein: CASSLQGQETQYF

clone size: -
D gene: TRBD1
J gene: TRBJ1-1
V gene: TRBV10-3
CDR3 length: 13
CDR3 DNA: TGTGCCATCAGTGGAGGACAGGCCACTGAAGCTTTCTTT
CDR3 protein: CAISGGQATEAFF

clone size: -
D gene: TRBD1
J gene: TRBJ1-6
V gene: TRBV19
CDR3 length: 14
CDR3 DNA: TGTGCCAGTAGTGTGGACAGGAGTAATTCACCCCTCCACTTT
CDR3 protein: CASSVDRSNSPLHF

clone size: few
D gene: TRBD1
J gene: TRBJ2-1
V gene: TRBV5-6
CDR3 length: 17
CDR3 DNA: TGTGCCAGCAGCCAGGGGACGACAGGGAACTTCTACAATGAGCAGTTCTTC
CDR3 protein: CASSQGTTGNFYNEQFF

clone size: -
D gene: -
J gene: TRBJ1-1
V gene: TRBV19
CDR3 length: 13
CDR3 DNA: TGTGCCAGTAGTATAGGGCAGAACACTGAAGCTTTCTTT
CDR3 protein: CASSIGQNTEAFF

clone size: -
D gene: TRBD1
J gene: TRBJ1-5
V gene: TRBV27
CDR3 length: 15
CDR3 DNA: TGTGCCAGCAGTTGGCAGGGGGCTGAGCATCAGCCCCAGCATTTT
CDR3 protein: CASSWQGAEHQPQHF

clone size: -
D gene: -
J gene: TRBJ1-2
V gene: TRBV6-1
CDR3 length: 15
CDR3 DNA: TGTGCCAGCAGTGAGAATCAGGGTGCGGTTAATGGCTACACCTTC
CDR3 protein: CASSENQGAVNGYTF

clone size: once
D gene: -
J gene: TRBJ1-2
V gene: TRBV7-2
CDR3 length: 12
CDR3 DNA: TGTGCCAGCAGCTTGGTAGCAGTGAGCTACACCTTC
CDR3 protein: CASSLVAVSYTF

clone size: -
D gene: -
J gene: TRBJ2-3
V gene: TRBV7-2
CDR3 length: 14
CDR3 DNA: TGTGCCAGCAGCTTCGGGACAACCCCAGATACGCAGTATTTT
CDR3 protein: CASSFGTTPDTQYF

clone size: once
D gene: -
J gene: TRBJ1-1
V gene: TRBV19
CDR3 length: 12
CDR3 DNA: TGTGCCAGTAGCGAGAGGAACACTGAAGCTTTCTTT
CDR3 protein: CASSERNTEAFF

clone size: -
D gene: -
J gene: TRBJ2-2
V gene: TRBV19
CDR3 length: 14
CDR3 DNA: TGTGCCAGTAGTATTACGGCCGGAGTGGGGGAGCTGTTTTTT
CDR3 protein: CASSITAGVGELFF

clone size: -
D gene: -
J gene: TRBJ1-5
V gene: TRBV19
CDR3 length: 14
CDR3 DNA: TGTGCCAGTAGCGGCGGCGGGCGGGGGCAGCCCCAGCATTTT
CDR3 protein: CASSGGGRGQPQHF

clone size: -
D gene: -
J gene: TRBJ2-1
V gene: TRBV11-2
CDR3 length: 12
CDR3 DNA: TGTGCCAGCGGCCGGGGGTTCAATGAGCAGTTCTTC
CDR3 protein: CASGRGFNEQFF

clone size: -
D gene: -
J gene: TRBJ1-1
V gene: TRBV6-4
CDR3 length: 13
CDR3 DNA: TGTGCCAGCAGTGCGAAAGTGGGGCTCACTCCTTTCTTT
CDR3 protein: CASSAKVGLTPFF

clone size: -
D gene: -
J gene: TRBJ1-2
V gene: TRBV3-1/TRBV3-2
CDR3 length: 13
CDR3 DNA: TGTGCCAGCAGGAACAGGGATTTGGGTGGCTACACCTTC
CDR3 protein: CASRNRDLGGYTF

clone size: -
D gene: TRBD2
J gene: TRBJ2-1
V gene: TRBV6-4
CDR3 length: 15
CDR3 DNA: TGTGCCAGCAGTGACCCTAGCGGAGGGGTTCATGAGCAGTTCTTC
CDR3 protein: CASSDPSGGVHEQFF

clone size: few
D gene: -
J gene: TRBJ2-2
V gene: TRBV29-1
CDR3 length: 14
CDR3 DNA: TGCAGCGTTGGGAGGGACTTGAACACCGGGGAGCTGTTTTTT
CDR3 protein: CSVGRDLNTGELFF

clone size: -
D gene: -
J gene: TRBJ2-3
V gene: TRBV6-2/TRBV6-3
CDR3 length: 15
CDR3 DNA: TGTGCCAGCAGTTACCCGCGGCCAAAGACAGATACGCAGTATTTT
CDR3 protein: CASSYPRPKTDTQYF

clone size: -
D gene: -
J gene: TRBJ1-1
V gene: TRBV9
CDR3 length: 16
CDR3 DNA: TGTGCCAGCAGCGTAGCCTGGGCAAACGGGAACACTGAAGCTTTCTTT
CDR3 protein: CASSVAWANGNTEAFF